The rows below give T cell receptor beta chains drawn from one sample of a study of cytomegalovirus exposure and HLA in healthy donors. This table comes from immunoSEQ multiplex PCR, and its TCRdb copy is limited to in-frame clones, with some not included. The sample records under 300,000 clones, about 81% being singletons. Sequences were obtained from PBMCs. The source of these receptors is a woman aged 55-69 years in good health and CMV-seropositive. CDR3s include the opening cysteine and the closing phenylalanine or tryptophan. A D gene is named only where the DNA matches it firmly. Some rows mark clone size as missing; the rest say once, few, many or name a class of expanded clone.

v_gene,j_gene,abundance,d_gene,CDR3aa,CDR3nt
TRBV19,TRBJ1-2,-,-,CASSPDSNYGYTF,TGTGCCAGTAGTCCTGACTCTAACTATGGCTACACCTTC
TRBV13,TRBJ1-1,once,-,CASRRGEGTEAFF,TGTGCCAGCAGAAGGGGGGAGGGCACTGAAGCTTTCTTT
TRBV7-9,TRBJ1-2,-,TRBD1,CASSSADRINYGYTF,TGTGCCAGCAGCTCCGCGGACAGGATAAACTATGGCTACACCTTC
TRBV10-2,TRBJ2-7,-,TRBD2,CASSEIGLAGAGTSEQYF,TGCGCCAGCAGTGAAATAGGACTAGCGGGAGCAGGTACCTCCGAGCAGTACTTC
TRBV28,TRBJ2-7,-,TRBD1,CASSLGSSGQFSYEQYF,TGTGCCAGCAGTCTAGGATCGTCGGGACAGTTCTCCTACGAGCAGTACTTC
TRBV5-1,TRBJ1-1,-,-,CASSPSGTEAFF,TGCGCCAGCAGCCCTTCGGGCACTGAAGCTTTCTTT
TRBV5-1,TRBJ2-3,-,-,CASSQAPTRDTQYF,TGCGCCAGCAGCCAAGCCCCAACTCGGGATACGCAGTATTTT
TRBV18,TRBJ1-1,-,TRBD1,CASSPNRQGFGLDTEAFF,TGTGCCAGCTCACCAAATCGACAGGGTTTCGGGTTGGACACTGAAGCTTTCTTT
TRBV7-9,TRBJ2-4,-,TRBD2,CASSRGTSGGKNIQYF,TGTGCCAGCAGCAGAGGGACTAGCGGAGGCAAAAACATTCAGTACTTC
TRBV7-3,TRBJ2-2,-,-,CASRVPGGELFF,TGTGCCAGCAGAGTACCCGGCGGGGAGCTGTTTTTT
TRBV25-1,TRBJ2-5,few,-,CASSGGTAGTQYF,TGTGCCAGCAGTGGGGGGACTGCTGGGACCCAGTACTTC
TRBV6-4,TRBJ2-3,-,TRBD1,CASSIQGASDTQYF,TGTGCCAGCAGCATTCAGGGGGCTTCAGATACGCAGTATTTT
TRBV6-1,TRBJ2-7,-,TRBD1,CASSGQGQGAIYEQYF,TGTGCCAGCAGTGGACAAGGACAGGGCGCAATCTACGAGCAGTACTTC
TRBV7-2,TRBJ2-1,-,TRBD2,CASSFSGRGYEQFF,TGTGCCAGCAGCTTTAGCGGGAGAGGGTATGAGCAGTTCTTC
TRBV7-2,TRBJ1-5,-,-,CASSLFEAQPQHF,TGTGCCAGCAGCTTATTTGAGGCTCAGCCCCAGCATTTT
TRBV18,TRBJ1-2,-,TRBD1,CASSPYPTGARGYTF,TGTGCCAGCTCACCGTACCCCACAGGGGCAAGAGGCTACACCTTC
TRBV2,TRBJ1-4,few,-,CASGRGTWANEKLFF,TGTGCCAGCGGCCGAGGAACTTGGGCTAATGAAAAACTGTTTTTT
TRBV9,TRBJ2-5,-,TRBD2,CASSVKGSGRVETQYF,TGTGCCAGCAGCGTAAAGGGTAGCGGGAGGGTAGAGACCCAGTACTTC
TRBV30,TRBJ2-7,-,-,CALTAQGGYEQYF,TGTGCCTTAACGGCTCAGGGGGGCTACGAGCAGTACTTC
TRBV7-9,TRBJ2-2,-,-,CASSLQGSGELFF,TGTGCCAGCAGCTTACAGGGGTCCGGGGAGCTGTTTTTT
TRBV14,TRBJ2-7,-,-,CASSQEGRGSYEQYF,TGTGCCAGCAGCCAAGAGGGCAGGGGATCCTACGAGCAGTACTTC
TRBV7-3,TRBJ2-7,-,TRBD1,CASSYRDREYEQYF,TGTGCCAGCAGTTACCGGGACAGGGAATACGAGCAGTACTTC
TRBV19,TRBJ2-2,-,TRBD1,CASSMDRGPGELFF,TGTGCCAGTAGTATGGACAGGGGGCCCGGGGAGCTGTTTTTT
TRBV6-5,TRBJ1-3,-,TRBD1,CASSEQGRGNTIYF,TGTGCCAGCAGTGAACAGGGGAGAGGAAACACCATATATTTT
TRBV9,TRBJ2-1,-,TRBD1,CASSVPRETGGSNEQFF,TGTGCCAGCAGCGTTCCTAGGGAGACAGGGGGCTCCAATGAGCAGTTCTTC
TRBV27,TRBJ1-6,-,TRBD1,CASSSTRSLGQTNNSPLHF,TGTGCCAGCAGTTCTACCCGCTCCCTGGGACAGACGAACAATTCACCCCTCCACTTT
TRBV12-5,TRBJ2-7,-,TRBD1,CASGLPQTGTGAIDEQYF,TGTGCTAGTGGTTTGCCACAAACCGGGACAGGGGCGATTGACGAGCAGTACTTC
TRBV6-5,TRBJ1-5,-,-,CASLRQFSNQPQHF,TGTGCCAGCCTCAGACAGTTTAGCAATCAGCCCCAGCATTTT
TRBV7-3,TRBJ2-5,-,-,CASSLRGVETQYF,TGTGCCAGCAGCTTGCGCGGGGTAGAGACCCAGTACTTC
TRBV6-6,TRBJ1-6,-,TRBD1,CASSPPGQGNSPLHF,TGTGCCAGCAGTCCACCGGGACAGGGTAATTCACCCCTCCACTTT
TRBV2,TRBJ1-1,-,-,CASSEAAQAWGSTEAFF,TGTGCCAGCAGTGAAGCCGCACAGGCCTGGGGTAGCACTGAAGCTTTCTTT
TRBV28,TRBJ1-2,-,-,CASSPRGTWSGYTF,TGTGCCAGCAGTCCGCGAGGGACATGGAGTGGCTACACCTTC
TRBV10-1,TRBJ2-7,-,TRBD2,CASSDPRDYSYEQYF,TGCGCCAGCAGTGACCCCCGGGACTACTCCTACGAGCAGTACTTC
TRBV5-4,TRBJ2-3,once,-,CASSSGLVTDTQYF,TGTGCCAGCAGCTCGGGACTGGTCACAGATACGCAGTATTTT
TRBV6-1,TRBJ2-7,-,-,CASGGEGRGHYEQYF,TGTGCCAGCGGCGGGGAGGGCAGGGGGCACTACGAGCAGTACTTC
TRBV28,TRBJ2-5,-,-,CATRLAGQETQYF,TGTGCGACCCGATTGGCGGGCCAAGAGACCCAGTACTTC
TRBV5-1,TRBJ2-2,once,-,CASSLTADNTGELFF,TGCGCCAGCAGCTTGACAGCGGACAACACCGGGGAGCTGTTTTTT
TRBV2,TRBJ2-1,-,TRBD1,CASRDRVEFF,TGTGCCAGCCGGGACAGGGTGGAATTCTTC
TRBV2,TRBJ2-1,once,-,CASKRGLYNEQFF,TGTGCCAGCAAAAGGGGACTCTACAATGAGCAGTTCTTC
TRBV19,TRBJ2-2,-,-,CASSIRGDTGELFF,TGTGCCAGTAGTATCAGGGGAGATACCGGGGAGCTGTTTTTT
TRBV7-3,TRBJ1-2,-,TRBD1,CASSSGTGGYTF,TGTGCCAGCAGCTCCGGGACAGGTGGCTACACCTTC
TRBV27,TRBJ2-1,-,-,CASSPLSSRPYNEQFF,TGTGCCAGCAGTCCATTGAGTTCGCGTCCCTACAATGAGCAGTTCTTC
TRBV7-2,TRBJ2-1,-,-,CASSLLHNEQFF,TGTGCCAGCAGCTTACTTCACAATGAGCAGTTCTTC
TRBV6-5,TRBJ2-1,-,TRBD2,CASGGGRVYNEQFF,TGTGCCTCTGGGGGCGGGAGGGTCTACAATGAGCAGTTCTTC
TRBV5-1,TRBJ2-6,once,-,CASSLTLGGSGANVLTF,TGCGCCAGCAGCTTGACGCTGGGGGGTTCTGGGGCCAACGTCCTGACTTTC
TRBV27,TRBJ2-7,-,TRBD1,CATRQGYEQYF,TGTGCCACCAGACAGGGGTACGAGCAGTACTTC
TRBV11-2,TRBJ2-7,-,TRBD2,CASSLGLAGIYEQYF,TGTGCCAGCAGCCTAGGACTAGCGGGAATCTACGAGCAGTACTTC
TRBV27,TRBJ1-1,-,-,CASSFPGAEAFF,TGTGCCAGCAGTTTCCCCGGGGCTGAAGCTTTCTTT
TRBV5-6,TRBJ2-7,-,TRBD2,CASSPPRGRGEQYF,TGTGCCAGCAGCCCCCCTCGCGGGAGGGGTGAGCAGTACTTC
TRBV6-4,TRBJ1-5,-,-,CARLTGRDQPQHF,TGTGCCAGATTGACAGGTCGGGATCAGCCCCAGCATTTT
TRBV29-1,TRBJ1-1,-,TRBD1,CSVANQGAWVTEAFF,TGCAGCGTGGCAAACCAGGGGGCTTGGGTCACTGAAGCTTTCTTT
TRBV5-4,TRBJ2-7,once,-,CASSLAGGGSYEQYF,TGTGCCAGCAGCTTGGCTGGGGGAGGTTCCTACGAGCAGTACTTC
TRBV4-1,TRBJ2-7,-,TRBD2,CASSQPGLASYEQYF,TGCGCCAGCAGCCAACCGGGACTAGCGTCTTACGAGCAGTACTTC